The source of this T cell receptor beta chain is a study of Graves' ophthalmopathy and Graves' hyperthyroidism. The sample holds many counts of this clonotype. V shed 3 bases and J 4 bases; nucleotides not matched to a gene: 3. This CDR3 comprises 14 residues. TCR beta CDR3 regions were amplified from RNA transcripts. The library came from an HTBI-primed first-round RT-PCR and a second-round multiplex PCR. TCRdb re-called the multiplex PCR reads through MiXCR, storing one row per CDR3 protein. Among around 470,000 distinct CDR3 sequences, approximately 14% were seen once, and the ten largest hold more than 8.5%.

Material for sequencing was blood. V gene TRBV12-3 or TRBV12-4 combines with J gene TRBJ2-5; TRBD1 matches at 9 bases. The sequence was obtained from a young woman with Graves' ophthalmopathy. The CDR3 protein is CASSFGTGRETQYF. The CDR3 nucleotides are TGTGCCAGCAGTTTCGGGACAGGGAGAGAGACCCAGTACTTC.